This T cell receptor (beta chain) stems from a study of blood T cells in healthy people across ages. The CDR3 extends over 15 amino acids. In germline, CDR1 is LGHNA, CDR2 YSLEER. V was cut by 5 bases and J by 2 bases, with 12 bases left in between. For the second PCR, which ran for roughly 6 to 12 cycles, a sample-barcoded 5' primer and a J-beta primer mix were used. Any given sample supplied a minimum of 2.5 million CDR3-containing paired-end reads. Each CDR3 protein is one row after TCRdb ran MiXCR on the 5' RACE reads. The table lists 870,000 or so distinct CDR3 sequences, around 26% of them singletons. At least ten counts were recorded for this clonotype. Its target is not known. Notes on the study in general: What prevented conclusive comparison of naive and antigen-experienced cells was that PBMCs were unsorted. More naive CD4+ cells and higher diversity were found in long-lived than in aged donors.

This clonotype was sampled from a woman aged 80 or older in good health. The sequenced sample consisted of blood. The V and J genes are TRBV4-3 and TRBJ1-4; D might be TRBD1 (5 bases). The DNA of the CDR3 is TGCGCCAGCAGCTCACAGGCTCCTACTAATGAAAAACTGTTTTTT. Encoded protein: CASSSQAPTNEKLFF.